The 26 T cell receptor beta chains reported below all come from one sample, sequenced in a study of graft-versus-host responses after intestinal transplantation. These receptors have no identified antigens. Using immunoSEQ multiplex PCR, the repertoire was profiled, and TCRdb retains in-frame clones only, with some absent. The data show some 120,000 clones, roughly 92% seen once. The sequencing here drew on unstimulated CD4+ T cells sorted from spleen or lymph node cells, taken before transplant. These receptors all come from a human donor who was the organ donor for an intestinal transplant.

This clone was detected once. The junction departs from germline at one end; a sequencing error may be responsible. The same CDR3 is also encoded by other DNA sequences in this sample. The chain carries TRBV18 and TRBJ1-1, with 7 bases lining up with TRBD1. Germline V gene sequence: CDR1 KGHSH, CDR2 LQKENI. CDR3 length: 13 amino acids. This CDR3 reads CASSEQGNTEAFF. CDR3 nucleotide sequence: TGTGCCAGCTCGGAACAGGGGAACACTGAAGCCTTCTTT.

The chain links TRBV29-1 to TRBJ2-3, with 7 bases identical to TRBD1. Trimming at V came to 4 bases and at J to 0 bases, leaving 13 bases not matched to a gene. This CDR3 comprises 17 residues. Germline V gene sequence: CDR1 SQVTM, CDR2 ANQGSEA. The CDR3 DNA is TGCAGCGTTGCGGCCGGGACAGTATTTACTAGCACAGATACGCAGTATTTT. It yields the protein CSVAAGTVFTSTDTQYF.

V is TRBV11-2 and J is TRBJ2-7; 7 positions agree with TRBD1. V shed 1 base and J 3 bases; nucleotides not matched to a gene: 6. The CDR3 sequence is 15 residues long. Per the germline V gene, CDR1 is SGHAT and CDR2 is FQNNGV. CDR3 nucleotides: TGTGCCAGCAGCTTAGGTTGGCAGGGGGACTACGAGCAGTACTTC. Protein sequence: CASSLGWQGDYEQYF. The full variable domain, with the rest looked up from reference TRBV11-2 and TRBJ2-7, is EAGVAQSPRYKIIEKRQSVAFWCNPISGHATLYWYQQILGQGPKLLIQFQNNGVVDDSQLPKDRFSAERLKGVDSTLKIQPAKLEDSAVYLCASSLGWQGDYEQYFGPGTRLTVT.

This chain links TRBV13 with TRBJ2-7; D gene ambiguous. The CDR3 is 14 residues long. V lost 3 bases, J lost 2 bases, and 11 bases lay in between. CDR1 and CDR2 (germline): PRHDT, FYEKMQ (reference sequence). The DNA of the CDR3 is TGTGCCAGCAGCTTGGGGTCCCCCACCTACGAGCAGTACTTC. Its translation: CASSLGSPTYEQYF.

The chain is built from TRBV18 and TRBJ1-1; TRBD1 is a possible D gene (5 bases). With 2 bases removed from V and 1 base from J, the gap between germline ends came to 11 bases. The CDR3 totals 15 residues. Germline CDR1 and CDR2: KGHSH and LQKENI. This CDR3 is CASSPGQGQNTEAFF. The CDR3, as DNA: TGTGCCAGCTCACCAGGTCAAGGACAGAACACTGAAGCTTTCTTT.

This chain's CDR3 is CASSRQGWTQYF. In nucleotides, the CDR3 is TGTGCCAGCAGCAGACAGGGTTGGACCCAGTACTTC. The V call is TRBV11-2, the J call TRBJ2-5; 7 bases fit TRBD1. Germline CDR1 reads SGHAT; CDR2 reads FQNNGV. V gave up 5 bases and J gave up 7 bases; unmatched junction bases: 4. The CDR3 extends over 12 amino acids.

V usage is TRBV5-4 and J usage is TRBJ2-1; 10 bases match TRBD2. This CDR3 has 14 amino acids. V trimming: 4 bases; J trimming: 6 bases; junction bases outside the gene matches: 4. Germline V gene sequence: CDR1 SGHNT, CDR2 YYREEE (reference sequence). CDR3 region: CASSKREGLNEQFF. The CDR3 bases are TGTGCCAGCAGCAAGCGGGAGGGCCTCAATGAGCAGTTCTTC.

This chain connects TRBV29-1 to TRBJ1-1, with TRBD1 as a possible D gene (6 bases). CDR3 length equals 13 residues. V lost 3 bases and J lost 7, with 15 bases in between. Per the germline V gene, CDR1 is SQVTM and CDR2 is ANQGSEA. The CDR3 loop is CSVDQGYGSEAFF. CDR3 in DNA: TGCAGCGTTGACCAGGGGTACGGGAGTGAAGCTTTCTTT.

This chain joins TRBV5-1 and TRBJ1-3, with D possibly TRBD1 on 6 matching bases. The CDR3 totals 15 residues. Germline V gives CDR1 SGHRS, CDR2 YFSETQ. V was pared by 4 bases and J by 0 bases, with 11 bases between. The CDR3 sequence: CASSPGHLSGNTIYF. In DNA form, the CDR3 reads TGCGCCAGCAGCCCGGGACACCTCTCTGGAAACACCATATATTTT. Complete variable domain (other parts from reference TRBV5-1 and TRBJ1-3): KAGVTQTPRYLIKTRGQQVTLSCSPISGHRSVSWYQQTPGQGLQFLFEYFSETQRNKGNFPGRFSGRQFSNSRSEMNVSTLELGDSALYLCASSPGHLSGNTIYFGEGSWLTVV.

This clone has only one observation. The chain carries TRBV7-3 and TRBJ2-2; D perhaps matches TRBD2 (6 bases). CDR3 size: 14 residues. The V end lost 5 bases, the J end lost 7 bases, and 14 bases lay between the germline ends. Germline CDR1 is SGHTA and CDR2 is FQGTGA. CDR3 protein: CASSNRRDGGELFF. DNA of the CDR3: TGTGCCAGCAGCAATCGGAGGGACGGCGGGGAGCTGTTTTTT.

CDR3: CAWGTSGYQETQYF. CDR3 nucleotide sequence: TGTGCCTGGGGGACTAGCGGATACCAAGAGACCCAGTACTTC. This chain uses TRBV30 with TRBJ2-5, with TRBD2 matching 11 bases. Germline CDR1 reads GTSNPN; CDR2 reads SVGIG (reference sequence). The CDR3 spans 14 residues. J was trimmed by 0 bases and V by 5 bases; bases with no gene match: 2.

The table lists this clone with a count of one. J is TRBJ2-1 and V is TRBV9; 9 bases agree with TRBD1. CDR3 length: 15 amino acids. V shed 1 base, J shed 6 bases, and the junction held 5 bases outside the gene matches. Germline V gene data show CDR1 as SGDLS and CDR2 as YYNGEE. The CDR3 DNA reads TGTGCCAGCAGCGTAACGGGACAGGGTGGCAATGAGCAGTTCTTC. This codes for CASSVTGQGGNEQFF.

The chain links TRBV6-5 to TRBJ2-7; D remains unclear. The CDR3 totals 13 residues. Germline V gene data show CDR1 as MNHEY and CDR2 as SVGAGI. Trimming pared 2 bases from V and 3 bases from J, leaving 8 bases between. The CDR3 region is CASSYGNNYEQYF. The CDR3 region has the DNA TGTGCCAGCAGTTACGGCAACAACTACGAGCAGTACTTC.

The V call is TRBV10-3, the J call TRBJ2-2; the match to TRBD1 covers 9 bases. V was clipped by 6 bases and J by 1 base; unmatched bases: 3. CDR1 and CDR2 (germline): ENHRY, SYGVKD. CDR3 length equals 15 residues. For the CDR3, the DNA is TGTGCCATCAGAACGGACAGGGGGAACACCGGGGAGCTGTTTTTT. It codes for CAIRTDRGNTGELFF.

This chain joins TRBV30 and TRBJ2-7; the D gene is possibly TRBD1 (5 bases). V shed 0 bases and J shed 4 bases, with 13 bases lying between them. The CDR3 sequence is 14 residues long. Germline values: CDR1 GTSNPN, CDR2 SVGIG (reference sequence). CDR3 sequence reads: CAWSVNQGMYEQYF. The CDR3 DNA sequence: TGTGCCTGGAGTGTTAACCAGGGAATGTACGAGCAGTACTTC.

This chain uses TRBV6-1 with TRBJ2-1, with a tentative D call TRBD2 (6 bases). The CDR3 length is 15 residues. The V and J ends lost 7 bases and 9 bases respectively, with 22 bases between them. The germline gives CDR1 MNHNS, CDR2 SASEGT. The CDR3 is CASTRPGLSGSEQFF. CDR3 nucleotides: TGTGCCAGCACCCGTCCGGGACTGTCTGGGAGTGAGCAGTTCTTC.

This sequence joins TRBV11-2 and TRBJ1-5, with D tentatively TRBD1 (5 bases). Trimming removed 1 base from V and 7 bases from J, with 14 bases in between. Germline assignment: CDR1 SGHAT and CDR2 FQNNGV. CDR3 length: 15 residues. This CDR3 reads CASSLGGWGGQPQHF. The CDR3 DNA reads TGTGCCAGCAGCTTAGGAGGATGGGGCGGACAGCCCCAGCATTTT.

The chain uses TRBV7-8 and TRBJ2-7; no clear D. Trimming pared 1 base from V and 6 bases from J, leaving 28 bases between. This CDR3 contains 19 residues. Germline CDR1 SGHVS, CDR2 FQNEAQ. The DNA for the CDR3 is TGTGCCAGCAGCTTAGTGGGGTTCCGGCGTGAGCGAGCAGGCTCCGAGCAGTACTTC. Translated, it gives CASSLVGFRRERAGSEQYF.

This chain connects TRBV5-4 to TRBJ1-2; 10 bases map to TRBD1. The CDR3 has 14 residues. Germline V lookup: CDR1 SGHNT, CDR2 YYREEE (reference sequence). The trim removed 3 bases at V and 5 bases at J, leaving 4 bases unmatched. This chain's CDR3 is CASSSPGQGYGYTF. The CDR3, as DNA: TGTGCCAGCAGCTCCCCGGGACAGGGGTATGGCTACACCTTC.

The gene calls are TRBV15 and TRBJ2-7, with unresolved D. Germline CDR1 and CDR2: LNHNV and YYDKDF (reference sequence). This CDR3 contains 17 residues. V was shortened by 0 bases and J by 2 bases, with 17 bases between the two germline ends. The CDR3 protein is CATSRERWIKYPYEQYF. Here the CDR3 DNA reads TGTGCCACCAGCAGAGAGAGGTGGATTAAGTACCCCTACGAGCAGTACTTC.

This chain uses TRBV28 with TRBJ1-5, with no clear D. The CDR3 spans 18 residues. The V and J ends lost 6 bases and 0 bases respectively, with 21 bases between them. The germline CDR1 and CDR2 sequences are MDHEN and SYDVKM. CDR3 loop: CASSRDRRAAVSNQPQHF. For the CDR3, the DNA is TGTGCCAGCAGCCGCGACCGAAGGGCCGCCGTTAGCAATCAGCCCCAGCATTTT.

To note about this clone: Within the sample, other DNA sequences also encode this same CDR3. This rearrangement joins TRBV6-5 to TRBJ1-1, with D uncertain. Between the trimmed V and J ends, which lost 2 bases and 0 bases, there was a span of 4 bases. The length of the CDR3 is 13 residues. Germline V CDR1 and CDR2: MNHEY, SVGAGI. The CDR3 loop reads CASSYRVNTEAFF. The DNA of the CDR3 is TGTGCCAGCAGTTACCGAGTGAACACTGAAGCTTTCTTT.

This clone was seen only once. The rearrangement uses TRBV9 and TRBJ2-3, with D possibly matching TRBD2 (5 bases). The CDR3 totals 14 residues. CDR1 SGDLS and CDR2 YYNGEE come from the germline V gene. Trimming cost V 3 bases and J 4 bases, with 12 bases left between them. The CDR3 nucleotides read TGTGCCAGCAGCGCAAGAGGGTTTTCAGATACGCAGTATTTT. Protein product: CASSARGFSDTQYF.

The chain has TRBV7-9 and TRBJ2-7; no firm D call. The CDR3 has 12 amino acids. CDR1 and CDR2 (germline): SEHNR, FQNEAQ (reference sequence). V lost 4 bases and J lost 2, with 6 bases in between. CDR3 residues: CASSSGAYEQYF. In DNA, the CDR3 is TGTGCCAGCAGCTCAGGAGCCTACGAGCAGTACTTC.

This clone was detected once. This chain uses TRBV5-4 with TRBJ1-2, with D possibly TRBD1 on 5 matching bases. This CDR3 has 13 residues. V lost 4 bases, J lost 4 bases, and 11 bases lay in between. The germline V gene has CDR1 SGHNT and CDR2 YYREEE (reference sequence). The CDR3 bases are TGTGCCAGCAGCGATTTTCAGGGCTATGGCTACACCTTC. This sequence encodes CASSDFQGYGYTF.

This chain links TRBV5-1 with TRBJ2-3; weak D call: TRBD1 (6 bases). The CDR3 runs 17 residues. V was cut by 4 bases and J by 2 bases, with 20 bases left in between. Per germline, CDR1 SGHRS and CDR2 YFSETQ. CDR3 in DNA: TGCGCCAGCAGCCCACTGGGGGCGGGCGATACCACAGATACGCAGTATTTT. As protein: CASSPLGAGDTTDTQYF.